This TCR beta chain was observed in a study of blood T cell repertoires in COVID-19. In the original processing: The assay estimated nucleated cells by amplifying reference gene primers. Sequencing was performed with immunoSEQ multiplex PCR; in TCRdb, only in-frame clones are kept and a portion is missing. V, J and clone size derive from that table, while D and trimming were established from the DNA sequence. The table lists roughly 250,000 clones, approximately 90% of them singletons. V was trimmed by 2 bases and J by 0 bases, leaving 5 bases between them. Germline values: CDR1 KGHSH, CDR2 LQKENI. The CDR3 loop spans 15 amino acids.

The chain links TRBV18 to TRBJ2-6; tentative D call: TRBD2 (5 bases). The sequence was obtained from a woman between 18 and 29 years old who had recovered from COVID-19. Sequencing was carried out using PBMCs or T cells enriched from blood (not recorded which). The CDR3, as DNA: TGTGCCAGCTCACCAGGGAGCTCTGGGGCCAACGTCCTGACTTTC. Its translation is CASSPGSSGANVLTF.